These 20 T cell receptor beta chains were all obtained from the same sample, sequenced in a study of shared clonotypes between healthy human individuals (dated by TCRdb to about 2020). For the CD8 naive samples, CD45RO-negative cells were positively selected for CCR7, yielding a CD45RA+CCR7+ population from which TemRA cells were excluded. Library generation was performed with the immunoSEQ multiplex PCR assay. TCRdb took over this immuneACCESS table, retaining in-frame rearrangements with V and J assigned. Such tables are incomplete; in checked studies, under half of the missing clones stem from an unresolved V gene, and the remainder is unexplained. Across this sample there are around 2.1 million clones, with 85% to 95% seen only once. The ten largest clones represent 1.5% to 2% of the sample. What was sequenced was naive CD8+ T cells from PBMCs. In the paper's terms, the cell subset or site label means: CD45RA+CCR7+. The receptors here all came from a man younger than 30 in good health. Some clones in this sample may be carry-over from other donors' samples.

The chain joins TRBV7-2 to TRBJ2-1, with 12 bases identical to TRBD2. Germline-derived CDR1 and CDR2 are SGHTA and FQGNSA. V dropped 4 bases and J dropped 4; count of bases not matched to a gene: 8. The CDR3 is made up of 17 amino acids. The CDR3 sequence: CASSSRTSGTGYNEQFF. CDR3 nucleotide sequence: TGTGCCAGCAGCTCCCGGACTAGCGGGACGGGATACAATGAGCAGTTCTTC.

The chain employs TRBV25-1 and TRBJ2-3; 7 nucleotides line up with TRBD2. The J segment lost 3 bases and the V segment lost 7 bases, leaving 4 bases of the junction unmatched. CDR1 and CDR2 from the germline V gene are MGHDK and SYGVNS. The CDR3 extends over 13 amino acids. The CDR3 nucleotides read TGTGCCAGCACCAGCGGGATTACAGATACGCAGTATTTT. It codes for CASTSGITDTQYF.

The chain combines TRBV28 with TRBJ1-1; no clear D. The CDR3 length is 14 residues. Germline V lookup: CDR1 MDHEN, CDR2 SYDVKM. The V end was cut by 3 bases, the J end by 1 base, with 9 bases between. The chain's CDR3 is CASSFRVPNTEAFF. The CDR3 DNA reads TGTGCCAGCAGTTTTCGGGTACCGAACACTGAAGCTTTCTTT.

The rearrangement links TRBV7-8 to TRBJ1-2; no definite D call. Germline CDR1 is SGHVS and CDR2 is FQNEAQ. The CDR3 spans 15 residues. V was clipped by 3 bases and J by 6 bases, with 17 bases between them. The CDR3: CASSFNTGGKDGYTF. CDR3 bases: TGTGCCAGCAGCTTTAACACGGGTGGGAAGGATGGCTACACCTTC.

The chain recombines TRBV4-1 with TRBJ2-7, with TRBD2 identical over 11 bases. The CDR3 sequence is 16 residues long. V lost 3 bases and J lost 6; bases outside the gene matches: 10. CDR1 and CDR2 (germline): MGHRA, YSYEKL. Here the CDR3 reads CASSHGTSGSIVEQYF. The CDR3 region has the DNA TGCGCCAGCAGCCATGGTACTAGCGGGAGTATTGTCGAGCAGTACTTC.

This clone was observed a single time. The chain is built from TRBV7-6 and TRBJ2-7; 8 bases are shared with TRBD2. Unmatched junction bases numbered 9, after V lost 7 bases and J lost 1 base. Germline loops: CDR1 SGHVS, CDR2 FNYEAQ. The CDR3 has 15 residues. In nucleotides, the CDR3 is TGTGCCAGCACCCCTGGCGGGAGGACTTCCTACGAGCAGTACTTC. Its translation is CASTPGGRTSYEQYF.

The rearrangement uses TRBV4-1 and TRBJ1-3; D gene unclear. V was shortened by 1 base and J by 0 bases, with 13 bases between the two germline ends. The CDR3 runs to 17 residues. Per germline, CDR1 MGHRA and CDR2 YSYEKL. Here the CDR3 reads CASSQGPVQLSGNTIYF. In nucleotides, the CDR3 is TGCGCCAGCAGCCAAGGCCCGGTCCAACTCTCTGGAAACACCATATATTTT.

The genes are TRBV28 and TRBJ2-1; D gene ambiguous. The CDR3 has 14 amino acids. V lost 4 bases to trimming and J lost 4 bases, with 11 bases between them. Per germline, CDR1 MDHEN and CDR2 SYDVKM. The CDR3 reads CASSSPRWYNEQFF. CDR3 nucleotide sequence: TGTGCCAGCAGTTCCCCACGGTGGTACAATGAGCAGTTCTTC.

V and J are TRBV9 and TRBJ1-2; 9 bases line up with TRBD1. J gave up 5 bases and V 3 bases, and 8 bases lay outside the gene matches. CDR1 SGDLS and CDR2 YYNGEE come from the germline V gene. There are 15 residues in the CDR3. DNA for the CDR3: TGTGCCAGCAGCGCCGGGGACAGGGTCCGATATGGCTACACCTTC. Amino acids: CASSAGDRVRYGYTF.

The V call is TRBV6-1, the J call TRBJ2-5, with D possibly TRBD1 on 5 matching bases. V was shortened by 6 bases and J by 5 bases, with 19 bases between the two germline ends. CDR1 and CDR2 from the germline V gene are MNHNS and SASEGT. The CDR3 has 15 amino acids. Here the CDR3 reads CASSDTDSPRETQYF. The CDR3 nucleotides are TGTGCCAGCAGCGATACCGACAGCCCCCGGGAGACCCAGTACTTC.

As DNA, the CDR3 is TGTGCCAGCAGTTGGACTGAGAACACTGAAGCTTTCTTT. It codes for CASSWTENTEAFF. The V and J genes are TRBV6-1 and TRBJ1-1, with D uncertain. The V and J ends lost 5 bases and 1 base respectively, with 8 bases between them. The CDR3 loop spans 13 amino acids. Germline CDR1 MNHNS, CDR2 SASEGT.

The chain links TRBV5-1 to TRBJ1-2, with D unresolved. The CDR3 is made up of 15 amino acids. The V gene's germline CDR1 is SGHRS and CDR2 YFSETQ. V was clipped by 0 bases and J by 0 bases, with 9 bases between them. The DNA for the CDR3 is TGCGCCAGCAGCTTGGTCGGCGGGGCTAACTATGGCTACACCTTC. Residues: CASSLVGGANYGYTF.

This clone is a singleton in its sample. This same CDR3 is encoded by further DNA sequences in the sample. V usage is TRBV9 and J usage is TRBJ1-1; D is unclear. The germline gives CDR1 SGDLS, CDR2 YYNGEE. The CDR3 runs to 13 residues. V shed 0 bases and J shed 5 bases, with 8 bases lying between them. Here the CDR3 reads CASSVGGRTEAFF. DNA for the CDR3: TGTGCCAGCAGCGTAGGCGGGAGGACTGAAGCTTTCTTT. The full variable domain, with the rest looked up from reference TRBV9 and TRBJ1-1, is DSGVTQTPKHLITATGQRVTLRCSPRSGDLSVYWYQQSLDQGLQFLIQYYNGEERAKGNILERFSAQQFPDLHSELNLSSLELGDSALYFCASSVGGRTEAFFGQGTRLTVV.

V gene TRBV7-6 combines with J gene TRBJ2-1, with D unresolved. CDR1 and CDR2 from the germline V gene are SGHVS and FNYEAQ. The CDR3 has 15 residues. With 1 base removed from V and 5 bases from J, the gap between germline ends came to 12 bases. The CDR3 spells CASSLGRNPNNEQFF. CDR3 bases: TGTGCCAGCAGCTTAGGGCGCAACCCGAACAATGAGCAGTTCTTC.

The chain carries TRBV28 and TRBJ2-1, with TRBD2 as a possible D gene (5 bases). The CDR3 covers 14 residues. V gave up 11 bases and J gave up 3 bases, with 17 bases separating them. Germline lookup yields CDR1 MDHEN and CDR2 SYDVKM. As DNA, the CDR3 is TGTGCCGCTGGGCCCGGGATCCACTACAATGAGCAGTTCTTC. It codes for CAAGPGIHYNEQFF.

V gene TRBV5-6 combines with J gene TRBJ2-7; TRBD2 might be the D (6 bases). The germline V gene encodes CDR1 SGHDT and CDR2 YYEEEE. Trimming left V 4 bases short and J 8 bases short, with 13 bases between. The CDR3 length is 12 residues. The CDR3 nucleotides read TGTGCCAGCAGCAAGGGGACTCCGCAGCAGTACTTC. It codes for CASSKGTPQQYF.

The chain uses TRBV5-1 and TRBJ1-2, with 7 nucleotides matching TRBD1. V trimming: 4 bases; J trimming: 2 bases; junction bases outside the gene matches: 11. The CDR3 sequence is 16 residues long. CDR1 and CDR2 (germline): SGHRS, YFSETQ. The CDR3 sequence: CASSTSPGQSNYGYTF. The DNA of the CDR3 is TGCGCCAGCAGCACATCCCCGGGACAGTCAAACTATGGCTACACCTTC.

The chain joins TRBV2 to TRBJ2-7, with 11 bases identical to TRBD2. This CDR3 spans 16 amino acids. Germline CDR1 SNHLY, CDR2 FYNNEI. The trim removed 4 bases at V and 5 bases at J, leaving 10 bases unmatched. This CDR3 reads CASSAETSGADDEQYF. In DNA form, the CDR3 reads TGTGCCAGCAGTGCCGAGACTAGCGGGGCGGACGACGAGCAGTACTTC.

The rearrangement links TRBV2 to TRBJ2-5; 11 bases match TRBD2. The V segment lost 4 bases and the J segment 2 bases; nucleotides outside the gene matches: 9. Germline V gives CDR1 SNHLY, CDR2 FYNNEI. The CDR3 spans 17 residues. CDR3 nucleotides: TGTGCCAGCAGTGGAGCGCTAGCGGGAGGAGGGCAAGAGACCCAGTACTTC. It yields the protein CASSGALAGGGQETQYF.

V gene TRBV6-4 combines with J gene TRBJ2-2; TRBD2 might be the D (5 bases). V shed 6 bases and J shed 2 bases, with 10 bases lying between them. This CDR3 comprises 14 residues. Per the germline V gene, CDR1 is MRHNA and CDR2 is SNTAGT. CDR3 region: CASREDLNTGELFF. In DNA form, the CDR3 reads TGTGCCAGCAGGGAGGATTTAAACACCGGGGAGCTGTTTTTT.